One and the same sample provided the 27 T cell receptor beta chains below, sequenced in a study of T-cell reconstitution after alpha-beta-depleted transplantation in children. Researchers prepared the TCRbeta library using unique molecular identifiers, the study reports. TCRdb reprocessed the PCR reads via MiXCR and lists one record per CDR3 protein. The table lists about 980,000 distinct CDR3 sequences, about 29% of them singletons. The source material was PBMCs, mostly from graft donor cells, sampled 360 days after TCRalphabeta/CD19-depleted stem cell transplant. The receptors were gathered from a boy under two years old who had a stem cell transplant for SCID, so the T cells may come from the graft donor.

The chain joins TRBV6-1 to TRBJ1-1, with 9 positions matching TRBD1. Losses at the gene ends were 7 bases for V and 4 bases for J; bases not matched to a gene: 4. CDR3 length equals 13 residues. CDR1 is MNHNS and CDR2 is SASEGT in the germline V gene. DNA of the CDR3: TGTGCCAGCAAGGACAGGGGAAGCACTGAAGCTTTCTTT. Translation gives CASKDRGSTEAFF.

The gene calls are TRBV3-1 and TRBJ2-5, with 7 bases identical to TRBD1. Germline values: CDR1 LGHDT, CDR2 YNNKEL (reference sequence). The CDR3 is 14 amino acids. With 4 bases clipped from V and 4 bases from J, the junction kept 6 bases outside the gene matches. The CDR3 reads CASSLTDRAETQYF. The CDR3 DNA reads TGTGCCAGCAGCCTGACTGACAGGGCAGAGACCCAGTACTTC.

This clonotype was observed a handful of times. This chain uses TRBV25-1 with TRBJ1-4, with D tentatively TRBD1 (5 bases). Germline V lookup: CDR1 MGHDK, CDR2 SYGVNS. The CDR3 covers 13 residues. V gave up 5 bases and J gave up 8 bases, with 12 bases separating them. The CDR3 spells CASSFQGKEKLFF. The CDR3 DNA reads TGTGCCAGCAGTTTCCAGGGTAAAGAAAAACTGTTTTTT.

The chain couples TRBV4-1 to TRBJ1-1; D unclear. The V gene's germline CDR1 is MGHRA and CDR2 YSYEKL. Trimming took 0 bases from V and 3 from J, leaving 14 bases between them. The length of the CDR3 is 16 residues. In DNA, the CDR3 is TGCGCCAGCAGCCAAGAGAAATCTTCTCTGGACACTGAAGCTTTCTTT. Its translation: CASSQEKSSLDTEAFF.

The chain employs TRBV2 and TRBJ2-2; the D gene is possibly TRBD1 (6 bases). CDR3 length: 17 residues. V was clipped by 5 bases and J by 6 bases, with 22 bases between them. The V gene's germline CDR1 is SNHLY and CDR2 FYNNEI. CDR3 loop: CASSPDTGQPRPGELFF. In DNA, the CDR3 is TGTGCCAGCAGTCCCGACACAGGGCAGCCTCGTCCCGGGGAGCTGTTTTTT.

This clonotype came up a few times. A much larger clone differs from this one at a single base, so this may be a read error. CDR3 sequence reads: CASSRGQTNTEAFF. CDR3 DNA: TGTGCCAGCAGCCGGGGACAGACGAACACTGAAGCTTTCTTT. The chain employs TRBV5-5 and TRBJ1-1, with 7 bases fitting TRBD1. The trim removed 4 bases at V and 1 base at J, leaving 4 bases unmatched. Germline values: CDR1 SGHKS, CDR2 YYEKEE (reference sequence). The CDR3 length is 14 residues.

Of note for this clonotype: At one end the junction does not follow the germline gene, possibly because of a read error. CDR3 loop: CASSIGDFYNEQFF. DNA for the CDR3: TGTGCCAGTAGCATAGGGGATTTCTACAATGAGCAGTTCTTC. This chain links TRBV19 with TRBJ2-1; the D gene is possibly TRBD1 (5 bases). Per germline, CDR1 LNHDA and CDR2 SQIVND (reference sequence). This CDR3 is 14 amino acids long.

The chain employs TRBV20-1 and TRBJ1-1; D is undetermined. CDR1 and CDR2 (germline): DFQATT, SNEGSKA (reference sequence). Trimming removed 0 bases from V and 11 bases from J, with 16 bases in between. The CDR3 length is 13 residues. The CDR3 is CSARELKNSLAFF. The CDR3 DNA sequence: TGCAGTGCTAGAGAGTTGAAAAACAGCTTGGCTTTCTTT.

In this sample, this clonotype turned up a few times. This chain uses TRBV2 with TRBJ2-7; D unclear. The CDR3 totals 11 residues. Deletions cut 8 bases from V and 2 bases from J, with 7 bases between. Per the germline V gene, CDR1 is SNHLY and CDR2 is FYNNEI. CDR3 sequence (DNA): TGTGCCAGCCTTCGCGCCTACGAGCAGTACTTC. This translates into CASLRAYEQYF.

The chain recombines TRBV5-1 with TRBJ2-2; unclear D gene. The CDR3 sequence is 16 residues long. Germline CDR1 and CDR2: SGHRS and YFSETQ. V lost 4 bases and J 3 bases, leaving 16 bases between the germline ends. This chain's CDR3 is CASSRPSPVDTGELFF. CDR3 bases: TGCGCCAGCAGCCGGCCCAGTCCAGTGGACACCGGGGAGCTGTTTTTT. Full variable domain (rest looked up from reference TRBV5-1 and TRBJ2-2): KAGVTQTPRYLIKTRGQQVTLSCSPISGHRSVSWYQQTPGQGLQFLFEYFSETQRNKGNFPGRFSGRQFSNSRSEMNVSTLELGDSALYLCASSRPSPVDTGELFFGEGSRLTVL.

The chain has TRBV4-1 and TRBJ2-3; TRBD2 aligns across 8 bases. The trim removed 4 bases at V and 5 bases at J, leaving 8 bases unmatched. This CDR3 has 15 residues. Germline CDR1 reads MGHRA; CDR2 reads YSYEKL. In nucleotides, the CDR3 is TGCGCCAGCAGCCCCGTGGCGGGGGGTGTAGATACGCAGTATTTT. Translated: CASSPVAGGVDTQYF.

The sample holds a few counts of this clonotype. The V and J genes are TRBV7-2 and TRBJ1-2; weak D call: TRBD1 (6 bases). Deletions cut 1 base from V and 1 base from J, with 16 bases between. The CDR3 is made up of 17 amino acids. Germline V gene sequence: CDR1 SGHTA, CDR2 FQGNSA. DNA for the CDR3: TGTGCCAGCAGCTTAGTTCGGTCAGGGGCTTTTAACTATGGCTACACCTTC. It encodes CASSLVRSGAFNYGYTF.

J is TRBJ1-2 and V is TRBV5-1; 8 bases match TRBD1. Trimming took 4 bases from V and 7 from J; bases not matched to a gene: 18. This CDR3 has 17 amino acids. In germline, CDR1 is SGHRS, CDR2 YFSETQ. The CDR3 protein is CASSLTGVFLGDLGYTF. The CDR3, as DNA: TGCGCCAGCAGCCTGACAGGGGTTTTTCTCGGCGACCTTGGCTACACCTTC.

This clonotype was counted only a few times. The chain carries TRBV20-1 and TRBJ2-2; D gene ambiguous. V lost 1 base to trimming and J lost 7 bases, with 10 bases between them. This CDR3 has 13 amino acids. Per germline, CDR1 DFQATT and CDR2 SNEGSKA (reference sequence). For the CDR3, the DNA is TGCAGTGCTAGAGGTTTTTCGGACGGGGAGCTGTTTTTT. It is translated as CSARGFSDGELFF.

The V and J genes are TRBV18 and TRBJ2-1; 7 bases are a match to TRBD1. After removal of 6 bases from V and 5 bases from J, the junction contained 13 bases not matched to a gene. CDR3 length: 16 residues. Germline loops: CDR1 KGHSH, CDR2 LQKENI. CDR3 in DNA: TGTGCCAGCTCTCTTACAGGGGCCACATTGAACAATGAGCAGTTCTTC. It codes for CASSLTGATLNNEQFF.

This chain links TRBV4-1 with TRBJ2-5; 8 nucleotides align to TRBD1. The junction had 11 bases not matched to a gene; V was cut back by 4 bases and J by 4 bases. CDR1 MGHRA and CDR2 YSYEKL come from the germline V gene. The length of the CDR3 is 16 residues. For the CDR3, the DNA is TGCGCCAGCAGCCGAGCAGGGGGCGGCCTTCGAGAGACCCAGTACTTC. It yields the protein CASSRAGGGLRETQYF.

CDR3 in DNA: TGTGCCAGCAGTCTCCGGGACAGGGGGCGAAATGAGCAGTTCTTC. This encodes CASSLRDRGRNEQFF. V is TRBV12-3 or TRBV12-4 and J is TRBJ2-1, with 12 bases fitting TRBD1. This CDR3 contains 15 residues. Germline trimming cut 5 bases from V and 7 bases from J; bases unmatched to any gene: 6.

About this clonotype itself: At one end the junction does not follow the germline gene, possibly because of a read error. V gene TRBV12-3 or TRBV12-4 combines with J gene TRBJ2-5; D gene ambiguous. The CDR3 sequence is 13 residues long. DNA of the CDR3: TGTGCCAGCAGTTTTATCCCCCAAGGGACCCAGTACTTC. It encodes CASSFIPQGTQYF.

The sample holds many counts of this clonotype. The chain uses TRBV7-9 and TRBJ1-3; possibly TRBD1 for D (6 bases). The CDR3 spans 16 residues. The V gene lost 6 bases and the J gene lost 3 bases, with 18 bases spanning the gap. Germline CDR1 is SEHNR and CDR2 is FQNEAQ (reference sequence). The CDR3 protein is CASRSGHWGIGNTIYF. CDR3 DNA: TGTGCCAGCAGATCGGGACACTGGGGCATTGGAAACACCATATATTTT.

This chain uses TRBV5-1 with TRBJ1-1; D unresolved. CDR1 SGHRS and CDR2 YFSETQ come from the germline V gene. The CDR3 length is 15 residues. The V end was cut by 4 bases, the J end by 1 base, with 14 bases between. The CDR3 bases are TGCGCCAGCAGCGTAGAGAGCCACAAGAACACTGAAGCTTTCTTT. It is translated as CASSVESHKNTEAFF.

This clonotype came up a few times. The chain links TRBV29-1 to TRBJ2-7, with 8 bases lining up with TRBD1. V lost 5 bases and J lost 3; bases outside the gene matches: 6. This CDR3 is built from 13 residues. Germline V gene sequence: CDR1 SQVTM, CDR2 ANQGSEA. CDR3: CSVYRTGSYEQYF. The CDR3 nucleotides read TGCAGCGTTTACCGGACAGGGAGCTACGAGCAGTACTTC.

This clonotype came up a few times. The V call is TRBV12-3 or TRBV12-4, the J call TRBJ2-3; D is ambiguous. V lost 4 bases and J lost 1, with 9 bases in between. This CDR3 has 14 residues. The CDR3 sequence is CASSWARGTDTQYF. The CDR3 DNA reads TGTGCCAGCAGTTGGGCCCGGGGCACAGATACGCAGTATTTT.

The chain couples TRBV4-3 to TRBJ2-1, with a tentative D call TRBD2 (5 bases). Germline-derived CDR1 and CDR2 are LGHNA and YSLEER. CDR3 length: 15 residues. The germline V and J ends were trimmed by 5 bases and 4 bases, with 15 bases remaining between them. CDR3 protein: CASSSGLVLYNEQFF. The CDR3 DNA reads as TGCGCCAGCAGCTCCGGACTGGTCCTATACAATGAGCAGTTCTTC.

With regard to this clonotype: Germline is not matched at one junction end, which may reflect a read error. The chain is built from TRBV5-1 and TRBJ2-1, with unresolved D. This CDR3 contains 14 residues. The germline V gene encodes CDR1 SGHRS and CDR2 YFSETQ. The CDR3 DNA reads as TGCGCCATCAGCTTGGCAGGCTCCTACAATGAGCAGTTCTTC. Translation gives CAISLAGSYNEQFF.

The rearrangement joins TRBV7-6 to TRBJ2-3; D perhaps matches TRBD2 (5 bases). Deletions cut 1 base from V and 6 bases from J, with 8 bases between. The V gene's germline CDR1 is SGHVS and CDR2 FNYEAQ. This CDR3 spans 13 amino acids. The CDR3 sequence is CASSLVWEDTQYF. CDR3 coding DNA: TGTGCCAGCAGCTTAGTATGGGAGGATACGCAGTATTTT.

In this sample, this clonotype turned up once. V and J are TRBV7-2 and TRBJ1-1; weak D call: TRBD1 (5 bases). Trimming cost V 5 bases and J 0 bases, with 13 bases left between them. Germline assignment: CDR1 SGHTA and CDR2 FQGNSA. The CDR3 is 15 amino acids. The CDR3 region has the DNA TGTGCCAGCAGCCTTACGACAGACATGAACACTGAAGCTTTCTTT. It codes for CASSLTTDMNTEAFF.

The chain has TRBV12-3 or TRBV12-4 and TRBJ2-1; weak D call: TRBD2 (7 bases). The CDR3 has 14 amino acids. With 8 bases removed from V and 8 bases from J, the gap between germline ends came to 19 bases. CDR3 loop: CASGPSGGHDEQFF. Here the CDR3 DNA reads TGTGCCAGCGGGCCCTCGGGGGGACACGATGAGCAGTTCTTC.